Listed below are T cell receptor beta chains from one sample, sequenced in a study of blood T cells in healthy people across ages. TCRdb called the 5' RACE reads again in MiXCR, with one record for every CDR3 protein. This table holds hundreds of thousands of distinct CDR3 sequences, over 40% found once. The sequenced material came from blood. All receptors derive from an elderly man in good health. The conserved cysteine and the conserved F or W are not part of the CDR3 here. The order of the fields is J gene, D gene, V gene, CDR3 protein. A D gene is named only where the DNA matches it firmly.

TRBJ2-3	.	TRBV18	ASSPRLSDTQY
TRBJ1-1	.	TRBV5-4	ASSRGGGGTEAF
TRBJ1-2	.	TRBV20-1	SAGPRGSGHGYT
TRBJ2-3	.	TRBV5-5	ASSLGASIVTDTQY
TRBJ2-5	TRBD2	TRBV6-5	ASSGLAGARTQY
TRBJ2-3	.	TRBV4-2	ASSPGPVDADTQY
TRBJ2-7	TRBD2	TRBV28	VSSRPTSGLSYEQY
TRBJ2-7	.	TRBV5-5	ASRFPGVYEQY
TRBJ1-5	.	TRBV6-1	ASSAPGQAAQPQH
TRBJ1-1	.	TRBV28	ASKYVTEAF
TRBJ2-1	TRBD2	TRBV27	ASSLGTSGFNEQF
TRBJ2-1	.	TRBV15	ATSIKGWYNEQF
TRBJ2-4	.	TRBV18	ASSPTSTQY
TRBJ2-4	.	TRBV4-3	ASSQDRAALAKNIQY
TRBJ1-2	.	TRBV5-1	ASSLGDVASYGYT
.	TRBD1	TRBV12-3/TRBV12-4	ASSLERTGTYEQY
TRBJ2-2	.	TRBV7-9	ANTGTANTGELF
TRBJ1-2	.	TRBV21-1	ASSSEGDRGNFYLNDYGYT
TRBJ2-1	.	TRBV10-3	AISLLGGEQF
TRBJ2-2	.	TRBV24-1	ATSEAGTGEVGNTGELF
TRBJ2-4	TRBD2	TRBV4-2	ASSLQGLAGVTFGKNIQY
TRBJ2-7	.	TRBV12-3/TRBV12-4	ASRTNSYEQY
TRBJ2-3	TRBD2	TRBV5-5	ASSFVDRTSAYYTDTQY
TRBJ1-4	.	TRBV25-1	ASDSTGRNETLF
TRBJ2-5	.	TRBV20-1	SARVTGIQETQY
TRBJ1-2	TRBD1	TRBV6-6	ASSRPGTGENYGYT
TRBJ2-1	.	TRBV6-1	ASSAGGGLGEQF
TRBJ2-1	.	TRBV21-1	ASSFTDYYEQF
TRBJ2-3	TRBD2	TRBV24-1	ATSGDSGGSTDTQY
TRBJ1-1	.	TRBV12-3/TRBV12-4	ASTQGLGNTEAF
.	.	TRBV30	AWSVRAYEQY
TRBJ2-5	.	TRBV12-5	ASGIGHGETQY
TRBJ2-1	TRBD2	TRBV7-3	ASSLTGTSSNNEQF
TRBJ2-7	TRBD1	TRBV6-5	ASSRTGKDEQY
TRBJ1-6	.	TRBV7-2	ASSTTRGSPLH
TRBJ2-3	TRBD2	TRBV20-1	SAPLAGGSPRDTQY
TRBJ2-1	TRBD2	TRBV6-2/TRBV6-3	ASSVRGGFGAF
TRBJ2-7	TRBD2	TRBV20-1	SAERPAGKYEQY
TRBJ2-7	.	TRBV29-1	SVGERSYNEQY
TRBJ2-1	.	TRBV6-2/TRBV6-3	ASHTPGGKNNEQF
TRBJ2-1	.	TRBV7-2	ASSLVLGVNNEQF
TRBJ2-7	TRBD2	TRBV7-3	ASRLTSGSYEQY
TRBJ2-4	.	TRBV10-2	ASSESAGAPAKNIQY
TRBJ2-7	TRBD2	TRBV6-4	ATTGLLAGTYEQY
TRBJ2-7	.	TRBV20-1	SATGGVMGSYEQY
TRBJ1-5	.	TRBV6-2/TRBV6-3	ASSSGHPDQPQH
TRBJ2-3	TRBD2	TRBV20-1	SATSGDKYTQY
TRBJ2-1	TRBD1	TRBV7-2	ASSLDFAGGEQF
TRBJ1-6	.	TRBV20-1	SARTGSNSPLH
TRBJ2-5	.	TRBV7-2	ASSCAALGETQY
TRBJ2-4	TRBD1	TRBV6-5	ASTWTGYKNIQY
TRBJ2-5	.	TRBV24-1	ATSDSLRGRPQY
TRBJ2-5	.	TRBV9	ASSVGRAQETQY
TRBJ2-5	.	TRBV4-3	ASSSGGARETQY
TRBJ2-5	.	TRBV6-6	ASSTQVGPGETQY